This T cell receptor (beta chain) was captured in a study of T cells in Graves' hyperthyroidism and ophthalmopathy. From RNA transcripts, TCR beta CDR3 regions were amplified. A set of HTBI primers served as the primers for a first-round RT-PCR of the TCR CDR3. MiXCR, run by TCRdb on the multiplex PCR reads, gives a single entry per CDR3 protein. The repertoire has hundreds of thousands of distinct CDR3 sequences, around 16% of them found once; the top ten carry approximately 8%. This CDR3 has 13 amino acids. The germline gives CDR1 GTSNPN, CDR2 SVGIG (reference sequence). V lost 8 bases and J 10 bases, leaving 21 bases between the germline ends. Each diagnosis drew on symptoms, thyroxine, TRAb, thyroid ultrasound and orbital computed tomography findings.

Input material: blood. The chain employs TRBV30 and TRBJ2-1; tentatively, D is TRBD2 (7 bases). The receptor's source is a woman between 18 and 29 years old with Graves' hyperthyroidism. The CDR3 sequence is CAGHGEGEREQFF. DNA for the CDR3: TGTGCCGGTCACGGGGAGGGGGAACGGGAGCAGTTCTTC.